The present T cell receptor (beta chain) was sequenced within a study of early T cells in non-severe SARS-CoV-2 infection. Individually, cDNA molecules had unique molecular identifiers attached to them. TCRdb reprocessed the 5' RACE reads with MiXCR, giving one entry per CDR3 protein. The sample has tens of thousands of distinct CDR3 sequences, approximately 10% seen once. Per the germline V gene, CDR1 is GTSNPN and CDR2 is SVGIG (reference sequence). Between the trimmed V and J ends, which lost 8 bases and 2 bases, there was a span of 6 bases. The CDR3 runs to 10 residues. The source material was whole blood, sampled at baseline. This TCR was recovered from an adult who was a healthcare worker with PCR-confirmed SARS-CoV-2 infection or an uninfected control (not recorded which). The chain has TRBV30 and TRBJ2-5; D unresolved. CDR3 in DNA: TGTGCCACAGAGCAAGAGACCCAGTACTTC. Translation gives CATEQETQYF.